This TCR beta chain stems from a study of Ad26.COV2.S vaccination and SARS-CoV-2 variants. Overall study context: This donor came from the COV1001 trial of Ad26.COV2.S. Whole-study results and caveats: With respect to non-spike TCR breadth, vaccine and placebo recipients were similar. Vaccine recipients posted higher spike-specific TCR breadth than their placebo counterparts. Vaccinees reportedly had broad spike-specific CD8+ and CD4+ T cell responses.

Treatment of the sample: approximately 18 received Ad26.COV2.S at low or high dose, single or two shots; roughly five received placebo; per-sample allocation not given. Collection of the samples took place on day 63 after the first injection of vaccine or placebo. This clone was picked up a small number of times. Its antigen remains unknown. The CDR3 runs to 14 residues. The ends lost 5 bases at V and 2 bases at J; junction bases unmatched: 6. Germline V gene data show CDR1 as SGHRS and CDR2 as YFSETQ. TCRdb keeps only in-frame clones here, not all; method: immunoSEQ multiplex PCR. The table lists under 400,000 clones, around 86% of them singletons.

Material: peripheral blood, obtained in a trial of Ad26.COV2.S vaccine versus placebo. V gene TRBV5-1 combines with J gene TRBJ2-7; 8 bases match TRBD2. The TCR originated in a person aged 18-60 years who received the Ad26.COV2.S COVID-19 vaccine or a placebo. The chain's CDR3 is CASRREGGPYEQYF. The CDR3 DNA reads as TGCGCCAGCAGACGGGAGGGAGGACCCTACGAGCAGTACTTC.